The clone carrying this TCR beta chain was seen only once. The assay was immunoSEQ multiplex PCR, and TCRdb's table has in-frame clones only and misses some. In the table there are hundreds of thousands of clones, 55% to 75% of which are singletons. These data are taken from a study of shared clonotypes between healthy human individuals. This CDR3 contains 15 residues. V lost 9 bases, J lost 3 bases, and 15 bases lay in between. Germline lookup yields CDR1 SNHLY and CDR2 FYNNEI. This clonotype originated in a woman aged 30 to 39 in good health. Sequencing used memory CD4+ T cells sorted from blood. Documented subset: CD45RA-negative fraction. The chain has TRBV2 and TRBJ2-6; perhaps TRBD1 as D (6 bases). The CDR3 region is CASTTGFFGANVLTF. Here the CDR3 DNA reads TGTGCCAGTACTACAGGGTTTTTTGGGGCCAACGTCCTGACTTTC.